The subject of this entry is one T cell receptor (beta chain). Its target is not known. This sample stems from a study of shared clonotypes between healthy human individuals. Study outcomes and limitations: The authors sampled blood alone, and tissue repertoires likely differ.

This CDR3 region has 13 residues. Trimming left V 0 bases short and J 10 bases short, with 10 bases between. CDR1 LNHNV and CDR2 YYDKDF come from the germline V gene (reference sequence). Authors' processing steps: Filtering of immunoSEQ junctional sequences could not match full-length read filtering. TCRdb's copy holds only in-frame clones and misses some; the assay was immunoSEQ multiplex PCR. The V and J calls and clone size were taken over from that table, and D and trimming were inferred from the DNA. The table includes around 300,000 clones, around 86% detected once. The sequencing sample was made of memory CD8+ T cells sorted from blood. Regarding subset: CD45RO+ cells pooled with CCR7-negative TemRA cells. The sequence derives from a man aged 18 to 35 in good health. The chain couples TRBV15 to TRBJ2-1; D gene unclear. The CDR3 loop is CATSRESGLEQFF. CDR3 DNA: TGTGCCACCAGCAGAGAGTCGGGCCTAGAGCAGTTCTTC.